The clone carrying this T cell receptor (beta chain) appeared once. The data were obtained in a study of OX40 agonist ivuxolimab in advanced cancers. About the research overall: An anti-OX40 (CD134) antibody with agonistic activity, ivuxolimab, was administered to patients. Having had anti-PD-1, anti-PD-L1 or anti-CTLA-4 therapy before was allowed, and around 39% had some.

CDR1 SGDLS and CDR2 YYNGEE come from the germline V gene. This CDR3 is 12 amino acids long. V gave up 3 bases and J gave up 4 bases, with 6 bases separating them. Only in-frame clones appear in the TCRdb table, and some are missing; sequencing was by immunoSEQ multiplex PCR. Seen here are about 12,000 clones, roughly 84% observed once, and the top ten hold under 50%. The receptor comes from an adult with an advanced solid tumor such as melanoma, head and neck, liver or kidney cancer. The specimen was CD4+ or CD8+ T cells sorted from blood, collected in a trial of the OX40 agonist ivuxolimab. The J gene is TRBJ2-3, the V gene TRBV9; no clear D. The CDR3 coding sequence is TGTGCCAGCAGCGGTGGGGCAGATACGCAGTATTTT. Translating it yields CASSGGADTQYF.